These 14 T cell receptor beta chains originate from one sample sequenced in a study of blood T cell repertoires in COVID-19. TCRdb's copy holds only in-frame clones and misses some; the assay was immunoSEQ multiplex PCR. The sample has hundreds of thousands of clones; approximately 86% are singletons. Input material: peripheral blood. The receptors come from a woman between 55 and 75 years old who had recovered from COVID-19.

V usage is TRBV11-3 and J usage is TRBJ2-1; 8 bases line up with TRBD1. Germline CDR1 and CDR2: SGHNT and YENEEA. The CDR3 has 15 amino acids. Unmatched junction bases numbered 4, after V lost 5 bases and J lost 1 base. In nucleotides, the CDR3 is TGTGCCAGCAGCCCAGGACAGGGTTCCTACAATGAGCAGTTCTTC. This gives the protein CASSPGQGSYNEQFF.

This rearrangement joins TRBV4-3 to TRBJ2-1, with a tentative D call TRBD2 (6 bases). V lost 1 base to trimming and J lost 1 base, with 8 bases between them. The germline gives CDR1 LGHNA, CDR2 YSLEER. The CDR3 sequence is 15 residues long. Here the CDR3 reads CASSQAGSSYNEQFF. The DNA for the CDR3 is TGCGCCAGCAGCCAAGCCGGGAGTTCCTACAATGAGCAGTTCTTC.

This chain joins TRBV2 and TRBJ1-4; 8 nucleotides align to TRBD1. V dropped 8 bases and J dropped 8; count of bases not matched to a gene: 7. This CDR3 comprises 13 residues. Germline values: CDR1 SNHLY, CDR2 FYNNEI. The CDR3 protein is CASCDRGKEKLFF. As DNA, the CDR3 is TGTGCCAGCTGCGACAGGGGTAAAGAAAAACTGTTTTTT.

The chain couples TRBV7-2 to TRBJ2-2; 8 positions match TRBD2. CDR1 is SGHTA, CDR2 FQGNSA, per germline. With 5 bases clipped from V and 0 bases from J, the junction kept 5 bases outside the gene matches. This CDR3 spans 16 amino acids. CDR3 in amino acids: CASSPRGGTNTGELFF. In DNA, the CDR3 is TGTGCCAGCAGCCCTCGGGGGGGAACGAACACCGGGGAGCTGTTTTTT.

V is TRBV15 and J is TRBJ2-6, with 9 bases identical to TRBD1. V trimming: 1 base; J trimming: 0 bases; junction bases outside the gene matches: 7. The CDR3 is 19 amino acids. Looked up from germline, CDR1 is LNHNV and CDR2 is YYDKDF (reference sequence). The CDR3, as DNA: TGTGCCACCAGCAGAGGAAGGGACAGGGAAAACTCTGGGGCCAACGTCCTGACTTTC. Protein product: CATSRGRDRENSGANVLTF.

V gene TRBV4-3 combines with J gene TRBJ1-1, with D possibly being TRBD1 (5 bases). This CDR3 is 15 amino acids long. Germline lookup yields CDR1 LGHNA and CDR2 YSLEER. Deletions cut 0 bases from V and 1 base from J, with 9 bases between. CDR3 coding DNA: TGCGCCAGCAGCCAAGAAACAGGCGCGAACACTGAAGCTTTCTTT. It yields the protein CASSQETGANTEAFF.

The chain carries TRBV11-2 and TRBJ2-2; 7 bases match TRBD1. The V segment lost 4 bases and the J segment 3 bases; nucleotides outside the gene matches: 2. The length of the CDR3 is 14 residues. Germline values: CDR1 SGHAT, CDR2 FQNNGV. The CDR3 loop reads CASSSGQYTGELFF. CDR3 DNA sequence: TGTGCCAGCAGCTCGGGACAGTACACCGGGGAGCTGTTTTTT.

V gene TRBV9 combines with J gene TRBJ1-1; a weak D match, TRBD1 (5 bases). The V end was cut by 2 bases, the J end by 4 bases, with 12 bases between. This CDR3 spans 14 amino acids. CDR1 and CDR2 (germline): SGDLS, YYNGEE. CDR3: CASSVEGGGTEAFF. The CDR3 DNA sequence: TGTGCCAGCAGCGTGGAGGGCGGGGGCACTGAAGCTTTCTTT.

A note on this clone: In the same sample, other DNA sequences code for this CDR3. The chain is built from TRBV19 and TRBJ2-7; D gene ambiguous. With 3 bases removed from V and 6 bases from J, the gap between germline ends came to 6 bases. In germline, CDR1 is LNHDA, CDR2 SQIVND (reference sequence). This CDR3 is built from 11 residues. Here the CDR3 DNA reads TGTGCCAGTAGTATGTCTTCCGAGCAGTACTTC. This codes for CASSMSSEQYF. Drawing the rest from reference TRBV19 and TRBJ2-7, the complete variable domain is DGGITQSPKYLFRKEGQNVTLSCEQNLNHDAMYWYRQDPGQGLRLIYYSQIVNDFQKGDIAEGYSVSREKKESFPLTVTSAQKNPTAFYLCASSMSSEQYFGPGTRLTVT.

The rearrangement joins TRBV11-2 to TRBJ1-2; D not certain. The V gene lost 0 bases and the J gene lost 1 base, with 9 bases spanning the gap. Germline V lookup: CDR1 SGHAT, CDR2 FQNNGV. The CDR3 runs to 15 residues. The CDR3 coding sequence is TGTGCCAGCAGCTTAGAGTTCAGCGTTAACTATGGCTACACCTTC. This gives the protein CASSLEFSVNYGYTF.

The chain has TRBV6-5 and TRBJ2-2; maybe TRBD1 (5 bases). The CDR3 covers 13 residues. Germline V gives CDR1 MNHEY, CDR2 SVGAGI. V lost 6 bases to trimming and J lost 2 bases, with 7 bases between them. DNA for the CDR3: TGTGCCAGCAGGGACACTAACACCGGGGAGCTGTTTTTT. Residues: CASRDTNTGELFF.

This rearrangement joins TRBV19 to TRBJ2-3; 9 bases align to TRBD2. The V segment lost 4 bases and the J segment 6 bases; nucleotides outside the gene matches: 8. CDR1 LNHDA and CDR2 SQIVND come from the germline V gene (reference sequence). This CDR3 region has 15 residues. This CDR3 reads CASSRASGAYDTQYF. Here the CDR3 DNA reads TGTGCCAGTAGTAGGGCTAGCGGGGCGTACGATACGCAGTATTTT. Full variable domain (outside the CDR3, taken from reference TRBV19 and TRBJ2-3): DGGITQSPKYLFRKEGQNVTLSCEQNLNHDAMYWYRQDPGQGLRLIYYSQIVNDFQKGDIAEGYSVSREKKESFPLTVTSAQKNPTAFYLCASSRASGAYDTQYFGPGTRLTVL.

On this clone: Other nucleotide sequences in the sample specify the same CDR3. The chain recombines TRBV5-4 with TRBJ1-4, with D unresolved. This CDR3 region has 15 residues. Germline CDR1 is SGHNT and CDR2 is YYREEE (reference sequence). V was shortened by 0 bases and J by 2 bases, with 8 bases between the two germline ends. The CDR3 region is CASSLGGSTNEKLFF. The CDR3 DNA reads TGTGCCAGCAGCTTGGGAGGGAGTACTAATGAAAAACTGTTTTTT.

The CDR3 nucleotides are TGTGCCAGCAGCTTAAACACTGGACTCTACAATGAGCAGTTCTTC. Translation gives CASSLNTGLYNEQFF. The V and J genes are TRBV7-2 and TRBJ2-1; D is possibly TRBD2 (5 bases). CDR3 length: 15 residues. Germline V gene sequence: CDR1 SGHTA, CDR2 FQGNSA. The V gene lost 2 bases and the J gene lost 3 bases, with 11 bases spanning the gap.